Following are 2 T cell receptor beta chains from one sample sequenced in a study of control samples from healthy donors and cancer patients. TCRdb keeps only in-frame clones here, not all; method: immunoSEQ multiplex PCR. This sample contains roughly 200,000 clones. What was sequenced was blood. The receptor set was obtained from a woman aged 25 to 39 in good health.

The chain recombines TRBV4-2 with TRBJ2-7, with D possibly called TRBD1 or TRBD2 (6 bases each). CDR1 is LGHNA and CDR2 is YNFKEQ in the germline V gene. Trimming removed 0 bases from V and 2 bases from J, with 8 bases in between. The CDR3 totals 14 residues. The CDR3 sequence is CASSQDGGPYEQYF. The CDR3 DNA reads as TGTGCCAGCAGCCAAGACGGGGGCCCCTACGAGCAGTACTTC.

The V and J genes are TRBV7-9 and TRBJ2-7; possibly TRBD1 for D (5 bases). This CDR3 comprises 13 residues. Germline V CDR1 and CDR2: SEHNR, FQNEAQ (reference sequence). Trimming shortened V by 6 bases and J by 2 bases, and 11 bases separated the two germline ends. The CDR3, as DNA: TGTGCCAGCAGTGAGACAGACCCCTACGAGCAGTACTTC. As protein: CASSETDPYEQYF.